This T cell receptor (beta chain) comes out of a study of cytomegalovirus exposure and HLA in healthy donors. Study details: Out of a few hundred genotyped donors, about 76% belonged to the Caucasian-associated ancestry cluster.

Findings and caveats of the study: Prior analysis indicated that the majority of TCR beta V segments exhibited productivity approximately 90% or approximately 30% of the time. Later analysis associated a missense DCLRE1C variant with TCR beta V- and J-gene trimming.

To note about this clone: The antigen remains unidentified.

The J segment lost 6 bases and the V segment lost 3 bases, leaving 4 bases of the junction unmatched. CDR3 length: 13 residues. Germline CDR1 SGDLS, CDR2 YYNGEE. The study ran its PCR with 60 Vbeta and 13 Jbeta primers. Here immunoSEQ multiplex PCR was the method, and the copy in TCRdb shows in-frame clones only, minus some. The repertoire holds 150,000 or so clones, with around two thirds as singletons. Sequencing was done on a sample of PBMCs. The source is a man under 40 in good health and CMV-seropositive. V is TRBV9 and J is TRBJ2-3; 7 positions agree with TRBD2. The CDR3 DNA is TGTGCCAGCAGCGCGGGGGGTAGCGATACGCAGTATTTT. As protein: CASSAGGSDTQYF. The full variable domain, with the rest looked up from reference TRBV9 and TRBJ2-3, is DSGVTQTPKHLITATGQRVTLRCSPRSGDLSVYWYQQSLDQGLQFLIQYYNGEERAKGNILERFSAQQFPDLHSELNLSSLELGDSALYFCASSAGGSDTQYFGPGTRLTVL.